This is a list of T cell receptor beta chains from one sample in a study of T cells in localized non-small cell lung cancer. The table came from immunoSEQ multiplex PCR; TCRdb's copy has only in-frame clones and leaves some out. This table holds approximately 140,000 clones, roughly 90% found once. The input for sequencing was peripheral blood, taken before any cancer treatment. The receptor source for this set is a female donor older than 55 with stage I lung adenocarcinoma. Both conserved end residues are part of each CDR3. The D gene is left open where the match is weak. For some rows the clone size is stated as once, few or many, or as a class when expanded; others skip it.

D gene	clone size	V gene	J gene	CDR3 protein	CDR3 DNA
TRBD1	NA	TRBV5-1	TRBJ2-2	CASSSAGTAGGELFF	TGCGCCAGCAGCTCAGCCGGGACAGCCGGCGGGGAGCTGTTTTTT
NA	NA	TRBV2	TRBJ2-3	CASRRDIKVDTQYF	TGTGCCAGCAGACGGGACATAAAAGTAGATACGCAGTATTTT
NA	NA	TRBV30	TRBJ2-1	CAWSVYSHYNEQFF	TGTGCCTGGAGTGTATACAGCCACTACAATGAGCAGTTCTTC
TRBD2	NA	TRBV19	TRBJ2-6	CASRRSGGLDSGANVLTF	TGTGCCAGTAGGAGGAGCGGGGGCCTGGACTCTGGGGCCAACGTCCTGACTTTC
TRBD2	NA	TRBV5-1	TRBJ2-5	CASSLASGQETQYF	TGCGCCAGCAGCTTGGCTAGCGGACAAGAGACCCAGTACTTC
TRBD1	NA	TRBV11-1	TRBJ2-4	CASSQDRPGVGIQYF	TGTGCCAGCAGTCAGGACAGGCCTGGGGTGGGCATTCAGTACTTC
TRBD2	NA	TRBV11-3	TRBJ2-3	CASSFGLAGTDTQYF	TGTGCCAGCAGCTTCGGACTAGCGGGAACAGATACGCAGTATTTT
NA	NA	TRBV19	TRBJ2-7	CASSTGTSTYEQYF	TGTGCCAGTAGCACAGGGACCTCGACCTACGAGCAGTACTTC
NA	NA	TRBV2	TRBJ1-4	CASSESSTNEKLFF	TGTGCCAGCAGTGAATCGTCAACTAATGAAAAACTGTTTTTT
NA	NA	TRBV28	TRBJ1-1	CASQVFREMNTEAFF	TGTGCCAGCCAAGTTTTCAGGGAAATGAACACTGAAGCTTTCTTT
NA	NA	TRBV21-1	TRBJ2-1	CASSPPGPPANEQFF	TGTGCCAGCAGCCCACCGGGACCGCCGGCGAATGAGCAGTTCTTC
TRBD1	NA	TRBV11-2	TRBJ1-3	CASSSWTGPTQGNTIYF	TGTGCCAGCAGCTCCTGGACAGGTCCAACTCAGGGAAACACCATATATTTT
NA	NA	TRBV2	TRBJ1-5	CASSAQGDRGNQPQHF	TGTGCCAGCAGCGCCCAGGGCGATAGGGGCAATCAGCCCCAGCATTTT
NA	NA	TRBV19	TRBJ2-7	CASSGDNPYEQYF	TGTGCCAGTAGTGGGGACAACCCCTACGAGCAGTACTTC
TRBD1	NA	TRBV4-2	TRBJ2-5	CASSLRGRETQYF	TGTGCCAGCAGCCTCAGGGGGCGAGAGACCCAGTACTTC
TRBD2	once	TRBV5-5	TRBJ2-7	CASSFGLAGATGEQYF	TGTGCCAGCAGCTTCGGACTAGCGGGAGCTACTGGCGAGCAGTACTTC
TRBD1	NA	TRBV28	TRBJ2-3	CASSLTGGGTDTQYF	TGTGCCAGCAGCCTGACAGGGGGGGGAACAGATACGCAGTATTTT
TRBD2	NA	TRBV7-9	TRBJ2-5	CASSLAGGMLETQYF	TGTGCCAGCAGCTTAGCGGGGGGGATGCTCGAGACCCAGTACTTC